The source of this T cell receptor beta chain is a study of T cell repertoires in cytomegalovirus infection. Study-wide context: Carrying CMV and the relevant HLA type showed in public TCR beta signatures.

TCRdb called the reads again in MiXCR, with one record for every CDR3 protein. Altogether a few hundred thousand distinct CDR3 sequences are present, over 15% being singletons, with the ten largest covering about 45%. This clonotype was seen many times. Germline CDR1 SGHTA, CDR2 FQGNSA. V was cut by 5 bases and J by 0 bases, with 17 bases left in between. The CDR3 covers 17 residues. This rearrangement joins TRBV7-2 to TRBJ2-1; a possible D gene is TRBD1 (6 bases). The sequence came from a human donor in good health (CMV status not recorded). Some clones in this sample may be carry-over from other donors' samples. Sequencing input: CD8+ T cells from PBMCs. The DNA of the CDR3 is TGTGCCAGCAGCCTGAGAGACAGGTGGACCTCCTACAATGAGCAGTTCTTC. Translating it yields CASSLRDRWTSYNEQFF.